The 13 T cell receptor beta chains reported below all come from one sample, sequenced in a study of T cells in Graves' hyperthyroidism and ophthalmopathy. RNA transcripts yielded amplified TCR beta CDR3 regions. TCR CDR3 underwent first-round RT-PCR with the HTBI primer set. A single record per CDR3 protein comes from TCRdb applying MiXCR to the multiplex PCR reads. Of about 720,000 distinct CDR3 sequences listed, about 19% are singletons. The sequencing sample was made of blood. These receptors all come from a woman in her fifties or sixties with Graves' hyperthyroidism that later progressed to Graves' ophthalmopathy.

The gene calls are TRBV5-1 and TRBJ1-2; no clear D. Germline V gene lookup returns CDR1 SGHRS and CDR2 YFSETQ. The V end lost 4 bases, the J end lost 5 bases, and 15 bases lay between the germline ends. CDR3 length equals 14 residues. This CDR3 reads CASSQDSALYGYTF. CDR3 nucleotide sequence: TGCGCCAGCAGCCAGGACTCAGCACTTTATGGCTACACCTTC.

This clonotype was seen at least ten times. The gene calls are TRBV12-3 or TRBV12-4 and TRBJ2-5; no definite D call. Trimming stripped 6 bases from V and 4 bases from J, with 9 bases between. CDR3 length: 12 residues. The CDR3 protein is CASSPSRETQYF. The CDR3 region has the DNA TGTGCCAGCAGCCCTTCGCGAGAGACCCAGTACTTC.

This rearrangement joins TRBV28 to TRBJ2-7; D not certain. Trimming left V 2 bases short and J 3 bases short, with 11 bases between. Germline V gene data show CDR1 as MDHEN and CDR2 as SYDVKM. This CDR3 spans 14 amino acids. CDR3 DNA sequence: TGTGCCAGCAGTTTAGAACAGACGGACTACGAGCAGTACTTC. This codes for CASSLEQTDYEQYF.

V gene TRBV7-8 combines with J gene TRBJ1-2; D is unresolved. V was trimmed by 6 bases and J by 5 bases, leaving 16 bases between them. Germline V CDR1 and CDR2: SGHVS, FQNEAQ. The CDR3 consists of 14 residues. CDR3 loop: CASSREVAVYGYTF. CDR3 in DNA: TGTGCCAGCAGTAGAGAGGTGGCAGTGTATGGCTACACCTTC.

This clonotype appeared many times. This chain uses TRBV28 with TRBJ1-2; no reliable D call. CDR3 length: 14 residues. CDR1 is MDHEN, CDR2 SYDVKM, per germline. V was clipped by 4 bases and J by 7 bases, with 16 bases between them. CDR3: CASSYEGPPGGYTF. DNA of the CDR3: TGTGCCAGCAGTTACGAGGGCCCACCTGGTGGCTACACCTTC.

In its sample, this clonotype was seen a few times. This chain joins TRBV29-1 and TRBJ1-1, with unresolved D. Deletions cut 1 base from V and 4 bases from J, with 10 bases between. Germline V lookup: CDR1 SQVTM, CDR2 ANQGSEA. This CDR3 is 13 amino acids long. CDR3 coding DNA: TGCAGCGTTGAAGTACCTCTGGTCACTGAAGCTTTCTTT. Its translation is CSVEVPLVTEAFF. Variable domain in full (rest from reference TRBV29-1 and TRBJ1-1): SAVISQKPSRDICQRGTSLTIQCQVDSQVTMMFWYRQQPGQSLTLIATANQGSEATYESGFVIDKFPISRPNLTFSTLTVSNMSPEDSSIYLCSVEVPLVTEAFFGQGTRLTVV.

This clonotype was seen a handful of times. The chain uses TRBV6-1 and TRBJ2-1; 12 nucleotides agree with TRBD2. The V gene's germline CDR1 is MNHNS and CDR2 SASEGT. The length of the CDR3 is 14 residues. V dropped 7 bases and J dropped 10; count of bases not matched to a gene: 8. CDR3 loop: CASTPSGGAREQFF. As DNA, the CDR3 is TGTGCCAGCACCCCTAGCGGGGGGGCCCGGGAGCAGTTCTTC.

This clonotype was seen many times. The genes are TRBV5-1 and TRBJ2-7; 16 positions agree with TRBD2. Germline CDR1 and CDR2: SGHRS and YFSETQ. After removal of 0 bases from V and 3 bases from J, the junction contained 3 bases not matched to a gene. The CDR3 totals 17 residues. CDR3 nucleotide sequence: TGCGCCAGCAGCTTGGTCGGGACTAGCGGGGGGGTCTACGAGCAGTACTTC. Its protein product is CASSLVGTSGGVYEQYF.

In its sample, this clonotype was seen many times. V and J are TRBV7-2 and TRBJ2-5; D gene uncertain. CDR1 is SGHTA and CDR2 is FQGNSA in the germline V gene. V was pared by 5 bases and J by 5 bases, with 21 bases between. The CDR3 is 16 amino acids. The CDR3 region has the DNA TGTGCCAGCAGCCCAAAGGGCACTATCCACCTGGAGACCCAGTACTTC. This translates into CASSPKGTIHLETQYF.

The chain's CDR3 is CASSFWGSYNEQFF. CDR3 DNA sequence: TGTGCCAGCAGCTTTTGGGGGTCCTACAATGAGCAGTTCTTC. V usage is TRBV7-2 and J usage is TRBJ2-1; D could derive from TRBD1 or TRBD2 (5 bases each). CDR1 SGHTA and CDR2 FQGNSA come from the germline V gene. The V gene lost 3 bases and the J gene lost 1 base, with 7 bases spanning the gap. The CDR3 has 14 residues.

Points on this clonotype: An end of the junction does not agree with germline; a read error may underlie this. This chain uses TRBV7-7 with TRBJ1-1; D unclear. Germline-derived CDR1 and CDR2 are SSHAT and FNYEAQ (reference sequence). CDR3 length: 13 residues. As DNA, the CDR3 is TGTGCTAGCAGCCCCGCGGCGGCGGGTCAGGCTTTCTTT. Encoded protein: CASSPAAAGQAFF.

The chain is built from TRBV7-9 and TRBJ2-3; 8 nucleotides line up with TRBD2. Trimming cost V 4 bases and J 2 bases; bases outside gene matches: 11. The CDR3 has 17 residues. Germline CDR1 and CDR2: SEHNR and FQNEAQ (reference sequence). The CDR3, as DNA: TGTGCCAGCAGCTACTTATACGGGGGGGGAGACACAGATACGCAGTATTTT. As protein: CASSYLYGGGDTDTQYF.

The rearrangement uses TRBV19 and TRBJ1-2; possible D gene TRBD1, 5 bases. The CDR3 has 15 amino acids. Trimming took off 7 bases at V and 7 bases at J, with 22 bases between the two ends. The V gene's germline CDR1 is LNHDA and CDR2 SQIVND (reference sequence). The CDR3 loop is CASTAFIGASGGYTF. The CDR3, as DNA: TGTGCCAGTACCGCCTTTATCGGGGCCTCCGGTGGCTACACCTTC.